These T cell receptor beta chains were read from a single sample in a study of molecular identifiers for immune sequencing clone quantification. TCRdb reprocessed the PCR reads with MiXCR, giving one entry per CDR3 protein. Among 400,000 to 600,000 distinct CDR3 sequences listed, roughly 24% were seen once. Sequencing was done on a sample of naive CD8+ T cells from blood, with Jurkat cell RNA spiked in. The receptors stem from a human donor in good health. Some libraries in this study had Jurkat cell RNA spiked in. The CDR3 runs from the conserved cysteine through the conserved F or W. A D gene is named only where the DNA matches it firmly. Size is stated for part of the rows, as once, few or many counts, or as a class when the clone is expanded.

j_call v_call clone_size d_call cdr3_aa cdr3_nt
TRBJ1-1 TRBV12-3/TRBV12-4 many - CASSLVGGTVGPEAFF TGTGCCAGCAGTTTAGTTGGCGGGACGGTAGGACCTGAAGCTTTCTTT
TRBJ2-1 TRBV6-2/TRBV6-3 - - CASSYDGSYNEQFF TGTGCCAGCAGTTACGACGGCTCCTACAATGAGCAGTTCTTC
TRBJ1-1 TRBV2 many - CASSVGRLNTEAFF TGTGCCAGCAGTGTGGGTAGGTTGAACACTGAAGCTTTCTTT
TRBJ1-5 TRBV20-1 - - CSARDEEADQPQHF TGCAGTGCTAGAGATGAAGAGGCTGATCAGCCCCAGCATTTT
TRBJ2-5 TRBV24-1 - - CATGDLAGPETQYF TGTGCCACCGGTGATCTCGCAGGCCCAGAGACCCAGTACTTC
TRBJ2-2 TRBV28 few - CASSVNPRRGFGELFF TGTGCCAGCAGCGTCAACCCCAGGAGGGGTTTCGGGGAGCTGTTTTTT
TRBJ1-2 TRBV5-6 many TRBD1 CASSPPPRQGISYGYTF TGTGCCAGCAGCCCACCTCCTCGACAGGGTATTTCGTATGGCTACACCTTC
TRBJ1-1 TRBV6-2/TRBV6-3 - - CASSYGRVAGVSMNTEAFF TGTGCCAGCAGTTACGGCCGGGTGGCAGGGGTGAGCATGAACACTGAAGCTTTCTTT
TRBJ2-1 TRBV30 few TRBD2 CAWAGLAGVSSYNEQFF TGTGCCTGGGCGGGACTAGCGGGAGTGAGCTCCTACAATGAGCAGTTCTTC
TRBJ2-1 TRBV7-9 few TRBD2 CASISTRGLAKNEQFF TGTGCCAGCATTAGTACTAGAGGACTAGCTAAGAATGAGCAGTTCTTC
TRBJ2-1 TRBV4-1 few - CASSQGGARLSYNEQFF TGCGCCAGCAGCCAAGGCGGTGCAAGACTCTCCTACAATGAGCAGTTCTTC
TRBJ1-5 TRBV27 - - CASSFLQGNQPQHF TGTGCCAGCAGTTTCCTACAGGGTAATCAGCCCCAGCATTTT
TRBJ1-3 TRBV7-6 few - CASSLSTGVPSGNTIYF TGTGCCAGCAGCTTAAGTACCGGCGTTCCCTCTGGAAACACCATATATTTT
TRBJ2-7 TRBV30 - - CAWSVGRSTEQYF TGTGCCTGGAGTGTGGGGCGTAGTACCGAGCAGTACTTC
TRBJ2-3 TRBV19 - - CASSLTPRRGDTQYF TGTGCCAGTAGTTTAACCCCTCGCAGGGGCGATACGCAGTATTTT
TRBJ1-3 TRBV15 - - CATRNSGKDTIYF TGTGCCACGAGGAATAGCGGGAAGGACACCATATATTTT
TRBJ2-5 TRBV24-1 few TRBD2 CATSVGAGPQETQYF TGTGCCACCAGTGTAGGAGCGGGGCCCCAAGAGACCCAGTACTTC
TRBJ1-6 TRBV19 - - CASSWGTYNSPLHF TGTGCCAGTAGTTGGGGCACCTATAATTCACCCCTCCACTTT
TRBJ2-3 TRBV12-3/TRBV12-4 many TRBD1 CASSFVTGEDTQYF TGTGCCAGCAGTTTCGTGACAGGGGAAGATACGCAGTATTTT
TRBJ2-6 TRBV10-3 many TRBD1 CAIMGTDNSGANVLTF TGTGCCATCATGGGGACAGACAACTCTGGGGCCAACGTCCTGACTTTC
TRBJ2-7 TRBV5-1 many - CASSWVSQTDYEQYF TGCGCCAGCAGCTGGGTGTCGCAGACAGACTACGAGCAGTACTTC
TRBJ2-1 TRBV15 - TRBD1 CATIGGLRNEQFF TGTGCCACCATAGGGGGCCTCAGGAATGAGCAGTTCTTC
TRBJ2-4 TRBV18 - TRBD1 CASSQPGQGVPNIQYF TGTGCCAGCTCACAACCGGGACAGGGGGTTCCGAACATTCAGTACTTC
TRBJ2-2 TRBV4-1 few - CASSQTSQIRELFF TGCGCCAGCAGCCAAACCTCTCAGATCCGGGAGCTGTTTTTT
TRBJ2-2 TRBV7-9 - - CASSPARVDGELCF TGTGCCAGCAGCCCGGCCAGGGTGGACGGGGAGCTGTGTTTT
TRBJ2-1 TRBV12-3/TRBV12-4 - - CASTTPTGTRYNEQFF TGTGCCAGCACCACACCCACGGGGACCCGATACAATGAGCAGTTCTTC
TRBJ2-3 TRBV25-1 few - CASSEAGAGITATDTQYF TGTGCCAGCAGTGAGGCGGGGGCTGGGATAACGGCCACAGATACGCAGTATTTT
TRBJ2-7 TRBV2 - TRBD2 CASSLMTAGGSSYEQYF TGTGCCAGCAGCCTGATGACAGCGGGAGGAAGCTCCTACGAGCAGTACTTC
TRBJ1-4 TRBV4-1 many - CASSYRAQANEKLFF TGCGCCAGCAGCTACCGGGCCCAGGCTAATGAAAAACTGTTTTTT
TRBJ1-5 TRBV28 few TRBD1 CASSPGTGVGNQPQHF TGTGCCAGCAGCCCGGGGACAGGGGTGGGCAATCAGCCCCAGCATTTT
TRBJ1-2 TRBV28 - - CASRPPTGYYGYTF TGTGCCAGCAGGCCCCCGACAGGCTACTATGGCTACACCTTC
TRBJ1-6 TRBV9 - - CASSVDPGRPGNSPLHF TGTGCCAGCAGCGTAGACCCGGGACGACCCGGGAATTCACCCCTCCACTTT
TRBJ1-1 TRBV11-2 - - CAGSSGPSIHGLTEAFF TGTGCCGGCAGCTCGGGACCAAGTATACACGGACTGACTGAAGCTTTCTTT
TRBJ2-3 TRBV6-2/TRBV6-3 - TRBD1 CASSPDRAVPDTQYF TGTGCCAGCAGTCCGGACAGGGCCGTCCCAGATACGCAGTATTTT
TRBJ2-1 TRBV6-6 - - CASSALAYNEQFF TGTGCCAGCAGTGCACTTGCCTACAATGAGCAGTTCTTC
TRBJ1-5 TRBV27 few - CASSIQGFPYQPQHF TGTGCCAGCAGTATACAGGGCTTTCCGTATCAGCCCCAGCATTTT
TRBJ2-5 TRBV7-6 - - CASSLFQGASYQETQYF TGTGCCAGCAGCTTATTTCAGGGAGCATCGTACCAAGAGACCCAGTACTTC
TRBJ2-3 TRBV12-3/TRBV12-4 - - CASSPSKVSPNQPQYF TGTGCTAGCAGCCCTAGCAAGGTCAGCCCGAATCAGCCCCAGTATTTT
TRBJ1-1 TRBV20-1 many - CSAREGTTEAFF TGCAGTGCTAGAGAGGGGACTACTGAAGCTTTCTTT
TRBJ2-1 TRBV9 - - CASSVGRGGPYSEQFF TGTGCCAGCAGCGTAGGACGCGGGGGCCCCTACAGTGAGCAGTTCTTC
TRBJ2-7 TRBV7-9 - - CASSPGWVEDYEQYF TGTGCCAGCAGCCCTGGTTGGGTTGAGGACTACGAGCAGTACTTC
TRBJ2-4 TRBV20-1 many - CSARGSLEGRF TGCAGTGCTAGAGGATCCCTCGAAGGTCGGTTC
TRBJ2-3 TRBV29-1 many TRBD2 CSDGPSGGASDTQYF TGCAGCGACGGCCCTAGCGGGGGGGCCTCAGATACGCAGTATTTT
TRBJ2-5 TRBV4-3 - - CASSPATYFQETQYF TGCGCCAGCAGCCCAGCGACGTACTTCCAAGAGACCCAGTACTTC
TRBJ1-4 TRBV27 - - CASSLIPGRNEKLFF TGTGCCAGCAGTCTCATCCCGGGGCGGAATGAAAAACTGTTTTTT
TRBJ2-3 TRBV7-3 - - CASSSNPAGRFSDTQYF TGTGCCAGCAGCTCCAATCCAGCAGGGAGGTTCTCAGATACGCAGTATTTT
TRBJ2-3 TRBV7-2 few - CASSIAGFVADTQYF TGTGCCAGCAGTATTGCAGGGTTCGTAGCAGATACGCAGTATTTT
TRBJ2-5 TRBV7-9 many - CASSARAEQETQYF TGTGCCAGCAGCGCCCGAGCAGAACAAGAGACCCAGTACTTC
TRBJ2-5 TRBV6-5 many - CASSEGGLRETQYF TGTGCCAGCAGTGAGGGGGGGTTGAGAGAGACCCAGTACTTC
TRBJ2-7 TRBV6-2/TRBV6-3 many - CASSYFSSYEQYF TGTGCCAGCAGTTATTTCAGCTCCTACGAGCAGTACTTC
TRBJ2-7 TRBV4-3 many - CASSQDPESSYEQYF TGCGCCAGCAGCCAAGATCCAGAGAGCTCCTACGAGCAGTACTTC
TRBJ2-5 TRBV28 - - CASSFRLPQETQYF TGTGCCAGCAGTTTCAGACTGCCCCAAGAGACCCAGTACTTC
TRBJ2-2 TRBV28 - - CASSLRTMAGELFF TGTGCCAGCAGTTTAAGGACAATGGCCGGGGAGCTGTTTTTT
TRBJ2-5 TRBV4-3 - - CASSQAGGAQTQYF TGCGCCAGCAGCCAGGCAGGGGGGGCTCAGACCCAGTACTTC
TRBJ2-7 TRBV7-9 many - CASSPPGSGGDEQYF TGTGCCAGCAGCCCCCCCGGTTCCGGAGGGGACGAGCAGTACTTC
TRBJ2-3 TRBV7-2 many - CASSLGGRVVSDTQYF TGTGCCAGCAGCTTAGGGGGCCGAGTAGTCTCAGATACGCAGTATTTT
TRBJ2-3 TRBV5-6 few - CASSLGRGSDTQYF TGTGCCAGCAGCTTGGGCAGGGGATCAGATACGCAGTATTTT